This TCR beta chain was sequenced in a study of OX40 agonist ivuxolimab in advanced cancers. The data were produced by immunoSEQ multiplex PCR, yet TCRdb's version contains in-frame clones alone and is incomplete. The data hold 30,000 or so clones, with 80% observed a single time. This clone has only a few counts. The specimen was CD4+ or CD8+ T cells sorted from blood, collected in a trial of the OX40 agonist ivuxolimab. This receptor was identified in an adult with an advanced solid tumor such as melanoma, head and neck, liver or kidney cancer.

The CDR3 nucleotides read TGCGCCAGCAGACGCCCAGGGGACCCTAACTATGGCTACACCTTC. Amino acids: CASRRPGDPNYGYTF. The V gene is TRBV5-1, the J gene TRBJ1-2; tentative D call: TRBD1 (6 bases). The germline CDR1 and CDR2 sequences are SGHRS and YFSETQ. The germline V and J ends were trimmed by 5 bases and 0 bases, with 14 bases remaining between them. The CDR3 runs to 15 residues.